These 16 T cell receptor beta chains came from one sample sequenced in a study of preoperative IRX-2 immunotherapy in early breast cancer. Assay used: immunoSEQ multiplex PCR; TCRdb lists only in-frame clones, some missing. The sample has roughly 14,000 clones, roughly 93% seen once; the top ten hold roughly 28%. Treatment described: preoperative locoregional IRX-2 cytokine immunotherapy. The sample here was taken from a patient treated with IRX-2 immunotherapy. The source is a human donor with breast cancer.

As DNA, the CDR3 is TGTGCCAGCAGCTTGGACCTTAATGAGCAGTTCTTC. Translation gives CASSLDLNEQFF. This chain connects TRBV5-6 to TRBJ2-1; D gene ambiguous. The CDR3 is 12 amino acids. Deletions cut 0 bases from V and 7 bases from J, with 5 bases between. Looked up from germline, CDR1 is SGHDT and CDR2 is YYEEEE.

To note about this clone: The junction shows a germline mismatch at one end, possibly a read error. This chain connects TRBV20-1 to TRBJ2-5, with 8 bases matching TRBD2. Germline loops: CDR1 DFQATT, CDR2 SNEGSKA (reference sequence). The length of the CDR3 is 10 residues. In DNA, the CDR3 is TGTGCTAGCGGGCAAGAGACCCAGTACTTC. Its translation: CASGQETQYF.

The V gene is TRBV11-2, the J gene TRBJ1-2; D not resolved. The CDR3 is 14 amino acids. Germline V gene lookup returns CDR1 SGHAT and CDR2 FQNNGV. Between the trimmed V and J ends, which lost 5 bases and 2 bases, there was a span of 12 bases. The CDR3 DNA is TGTGCCAGCAGCCCGTCGATAGAAAACTATGGCTACACCTTC. Residues: CASSPSIENYGYTF.

The gene calls are TRBV11-2 and TRBJ1-2; 7 bases are a match to TRBD1. There are 16 residues in the CDR3. V shed 4 bases and J 2 bases; nucleotides not matched to a gene: 10. Germline V lookup: CDR1 SGHAT, CDR2 FQNNGV. The CDR3 spells CASSSLDRDKNYGYTF. The CDR3 nucleotides are TGTGCCAGCAGCTCGTTAGACAGGGATAAAAACTATGGCTACACCTTC.

J is TRBJ2-5 and V is TRBV2; D is ambiguous. Germline CDR1 and CDR2: SNHLY and FYNNEI. The CDR3 has 14 amino acids. The ends were cut back, 5 bases at V and 1 base at J, with 11 bases in the middle. CDR3 residues: CASSPPGLQETQYF. The CDR3 bases are TGTGCCAGCAGTCCCCCGGGCCTCCAAGAGACCCAGTACTTC.

This clone was detected only a few times. This chain uses TRBV7-2 with TRBJ1-4; D may be TRBD1 (6 bases). Germline CDR1 SGHTA, CDR2 FQGNSA. The CDR3 consists of 14 residues. Trimming took off 3 bases at V and 7 bases at J, with 12 bases between the two ends. In nucleotides, the CDR3 is TGTGCCAGCAGCTTGGGGGGGGCAAGTGAAAAACTGTTTTTT. Translating gives CASSLGGASEKLFF. The whole variable domain, filled in from reference TRBV7-2 and TRBJ1-4, reads GAGVSQSPSNKVTEKGKDVELRCDPISGHTALYWYRQSLGQGLEFLIYFQGNSAPDKSGLPSDRFSAERTGGSVSTLTIQRTQQEDSAVYLCASSLGGASEKLFFGSGTQLSVL.

This chain links TRBV6-5 with TRBJ2-2, with 7 bases identical to TRBD1. CDR1 is MNHEY and CDR2 is SVGAGI in the germline V gene. The CDR3 length is 15 residues. The junction had 1 base not matched to a gene; V was cut back by 2 bases and J by 1 base. CDR3 in DNA: TGTGCCAGCAGTTACGGGACAGAGAACACCGGGGAGCTGTTTTTT. It translates to CASSYGTENTGELFF.

The V call is TRBV10-3, the J call TRBJ2-7, with D possibly called TRBD1 or TRBD2 (5 bases each). The germline gives CDR1 ENHRY, CDR2 SYGVKD. The CDR3 covers 13 residues. With 6 bases removed from V and 1 base from J, the gap between germline ends came to 10 bases. The CDR3 spells CAISRDPSYEQYV. The CDR3 DNA is TGTGCCATCAGCAGGGACCCATCCTACGAGCAGTACGTC.

Here the CDR3 DNA reads TGCGCCAGCAGCTTGGCCGGGATCGGGGAAGAAAAACTGTTTTTT. This translates into CASSLAGIGEEKLFF. V usage is TRBV5-1 and J usage is TRBJ1-4; D remains ambiguous. CDR3 length: 15 residues. Germline CDR1 is SGHRS and CDR2 is YFSETQ. The germline V and J ends were trimmed by 0 bases and 8 bases, with 14 bases remaining between them.

The rearrangement uses TRBV21-1 and TRBJ2-2; TRBD2 was called by the table and not checked on the DNA. TRBV21-1 is listed as a pseudogene. The CDR3 length is 15 residues. The CDR3 loop reads CASSKKEGTTGELFF. The CDR3 coding sequence is TGTGCCAGCAGCAAAAAAGAGGGAACGACCGGGGAGCTGTTTTTT.

This chain uses TRBV28 with TRBJ1-5; D gene uncertain. This CDR3 is 15 amino acids long. Germline V lookup: CDR1 MDHEN, CDR2 SYDVKM. Trimming removed 2 bases at V and 2 bases at J, with 10 bases between. The CDR3 DNA reads TGTGCCAGCAGTTTACAGACCAGAGGCAATCAGCCCCAGCATTTT. It codes for CASSLQTRGNQPQHF. The variable domain in full, with the rest retrieved from reference TRBV28 and TRBJ1-5, is DVKVTQSSRYLVKRTGEKVFLECVQDMDHENMFWYRQDPGLGLRLIYFSYDVKMKEKGDIPEGYSVSREKKERFSLILESASTNQTSMYLCASSLQTRGNQPQHFGDGTRLSIL.

The rearrangement joins TRBV15 to TRBJ2-7, with a tentative D call TRBD2 (6 bases). This CDR3 contains 15 residues. Germline V gene sequence: CDR1 LNHNV, CDR2 YYDKDF (reference sequence). Trimming stripped 5 bases from V and 2 bases from J, with 16 bases between. The CDR3 protein is CATSPPGGNPYEQYF. CDR3 nucleotide sequence: TGTGCCACCAGCCCCCCTGGGGGGAACCCCTACGAGCAGTACTTC.

This clone was counted a single time. The V and J genes are TRBV14 and TRBJ2-2, with D possibly being TRBD1 (5 bases). The germline V gene has CDR1 SGHDN and CDR2 FVKESK. Trimming left V 5 bases short and J 6 bases short, with 10 bases between. The CDR3 contains 13 residues. CDR3 residues: CASSSQGSGELFF. CDR3 sequence (DNA): TGTGCCAGCAGCTCGCAGGGATCCGGGGAGCTGTTTTTT.

The chain recombines TRBV6-6 with TRBJ1-1, with 10 bases that match TRBD1. Germline trimming cut 6 bases from V and 2 bases from J; bases unmatched to any gene: 3. This CDR3 has 14 amino acids. CDR1 is MNHNY and CDR2 is SVGAGI in the germline V gene (reference sequence). In DNA, the CDR3 is TGTGCCAGCAGACGACAGGGGGCCAACACTGAAGCTTTCTTT. Amino acid sequence: CASRRQGANTEAFF.

The chain links TRBV11-2 to TRBJ2-5; D not resolved. The DNA end is more similar to TRBJ2-7, so the J call may be wrong. CDR3 length equals 13 residues. Per germline, CDR1 SGHAT and CDR2 FQNNGV. CDR3 protein: CASSLIQLYEQYF. In nucleotides, the CDR3 is TGTGCCAGCAGCTTGATACAGCTCTACGAGCAGTACTTC.

This sequence joins TRBV2 and TRBJ2-1; the match to TRBD2 covers 10 bases. The germline gives CDR1 SNHLY, CDR2 FYNNEI. Trimming cost V 7 bases and J 4 bases; bases outside gene matches: 7. This CDR3 comprises 15 residues. The CDR3: CASKLSGGRYNEQFF. CDR3 DNA: TGTGCCAGCAAACTTAGCGGGGGGCGATACAATGAGCAGTTCTTC.